The clone carrying this TCR beta chain has just a few counts. Its antigen is not identified. The diagnostic basis comprised clinical symptoms, serum thyroxine and TRAb, thyroid ultrasound and orbital computed tomography. Template material for amplifying TCR beta CDR3 regions consisted of RNA transcripts. First-round RT-PCR of the TCR CDR3 relied on the HTBI primer set. MiXCR, applied by TCRdb to the multiplex PCR reads, yields one record per CDR3 protein. The sample yields about half a million distinct CDR3 sequences, 20% to 25% seen once. The data were obtained in a study of T cells in Graves' hyperthyroidism and ophthalmopathy. Overall study: Peripheral blood was obtained at initial diagnosis, preceding any treatment.

V was cut by 4 bases and J by 5 bases, with 30 bases left in between. This CDR3 contains 19 residues. Germline lookup yields CDR1 LNHDA and CDR2 SQIVND (reference sequence). Notes on the study in general: Separation of ophthalmopathy from stable hyperthyroidism was achieved by a 13 V-J model.

Sequenced sample: blood. This receptor was obtained from a woman aged 70 to 79 with Graves' ophthalmopathy. The rearrangement joins TRBV19 to TRBJ2-7; D gene unclear. CDR3 sequence reads: CASSTSTNRDGMRRHEQYF. DNA of the CDR3: TGTGCCAGTAGTACCAGTACGAACCGAGACGGCATGAGGCGACACGAGCAGTACTTC.